Listed below are T cell receptor beta chains from one sample, sequenced in a study of a mutant IDH1 vaccine in newly diagnosed glioma. These receptors' antigens are unknown. Sequenced by immunoSEQ multiplex PCR; TCRdb stores in-frame clones only, minus some. The sample holds tens of thousands of clones, about four fifths seen once. The source material was PBMCs, sampled from a glioma patient whose treatment included an IDH1 peptide vaccine. The receptors here all came from a man aged 35-49 years with glioma. Both conserved end residues are trimmed from each CDR3.

TRBJ1-4 | TRBV11-1 | ASSPRDKNEKLF
TRBJ2-3 | TRBV18 | ASSPLTRLQVGTDTQY
TRBJ2-7 | TRBV2 | ASSEAGLAGSYEQY
TRBJ2-7 | TRBV28 | ASSFSGTTSYEQY
TRBJ2-7 | TRBV27 | ASSTTGDVLYEQY
TRBJ1-2 | TRBV7-3 | ASSLTGTGTYGYT
TRBJ2-7 | TRBV27 | ASSFLSGSSYEQY
TRBJ1-2 | TRBV7-9 | ASSSPGGGPGYT
TRBJ2-7 | TRBV7-2 | ASSFGLAGASYEQY
TRBJ1-5 | TRBV11-3 | AIGEGNQPQH
TRBJ1-1 | TRBV5-1 | ASSGTALNTEAF